Included here is one T cell receptor (beta chain) sequence, with context. Unmatched junction bases numbered 8, after V lost 7 bases and J lost 8 bases. This CDR3 is 14 amino acids long. Looked up from germline, CDR1 is SNHLY and CDR2 is FYNNEI. Sequenced by immunoSEQ multiplex PCR; TCRdb stores in-frame clones only, minus some. The data contain fewer than 85,000 clones, over 75% of them singletons. This specimen belongs to a study of T cell responses to AZD1222 COVID-19 vaccine. The V gene is TRBV2, the J gene TRBJ1-1, with 12 nucleotides matching TRBD1. This clonotype originated in an adult who received the AZD1222 COVID-19 vaccine. Sequencing used peripheral blood, obtained 28 days after the second AZD1222 dose. As DNA, the CDR3 is TGTGCCAGCAACCCGGGACAGGGGGCGATAGAAGCTTTCTTT. Translating gives CASNPGQGAIEAFF. Full variable domain (outside the CDR3, taken from reference TRBV2 and TRBJ1-1): EPEVTQTPSHQVTQMGQEVILRCVPISNHLYFYWYRQILGQKVEFLVSFYNNEISEKSEIFDDQFSVERPDGSNFTLKIRSTKLEDSAMYFCASNPGQGAIEAFFGQGTRLTVV.